This T cell receptor beta chain was sequenced in a study of blood T cell repertoires in COVID-19. Overall study context: PBMCs, B-cell-depleted T cells, or T cells provided the cDNA or gDNA that made up the material.

This CDR3 region has 15 residues. Germline CDR1 reads SGDLS; CDR2 reads YYNGEE. The V and J ends lost 0 bases and 6 bases, in that order; junction bases with no gene match: 4. Sequencing used immunoSEQ multiplex PCR; TCRdb keeps in-frame clones, though not all of them. The table records about 210,000 clones, 80% to 90% of them present only once. Sequenced sample: peripheral blood. The chain couples TRBV9 to TRBJ1-1, with 11 bases fitting TRBD1. The source is a man aged 18 to 29 with active or convalescent COVID-19. CDR3 region: CASSVGEGQGAEAFF. The CDR3 DNA follows: TGTGCCAGCAGCGTAGGGGAGGGACAGGGGGCTGAAGCTTTCTTT.